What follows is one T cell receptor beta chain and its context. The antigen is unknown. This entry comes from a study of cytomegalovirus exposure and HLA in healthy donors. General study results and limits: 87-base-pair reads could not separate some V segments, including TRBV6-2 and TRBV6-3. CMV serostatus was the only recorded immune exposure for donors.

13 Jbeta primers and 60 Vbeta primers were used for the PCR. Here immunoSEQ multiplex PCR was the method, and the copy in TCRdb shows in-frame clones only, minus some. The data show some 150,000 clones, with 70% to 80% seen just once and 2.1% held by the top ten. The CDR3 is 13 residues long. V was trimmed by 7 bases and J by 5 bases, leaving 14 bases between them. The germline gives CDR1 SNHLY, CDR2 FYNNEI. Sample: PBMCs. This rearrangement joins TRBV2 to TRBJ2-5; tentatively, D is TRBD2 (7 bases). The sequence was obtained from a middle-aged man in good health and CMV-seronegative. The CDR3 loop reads CASTPGEGETQYF. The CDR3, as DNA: TGTGCCAGCACCCCAGGGGAGGGGGAGACCCAGTACTTC.